Listed below are T cell receptor beta chains from one sample, sequenced in a study of blood T cell repertoires in COVID-19. Libraries were prepared by immunoSEQ multiplex PCR; TCRdb keeps only in-frame clonotypes and omits some of them. The table records 200,000 to 300,000 clones, 85% to 90% of them present only once. Sequenced: peripheral blood. The receptors stem from a woman aged 40-49 years who had recovered from COVID-19. Both conserved end residues are part of each CDR3. The D gene is left open where the match is weak. Not every row has a clone size; where given, it reads once, few, many or a size class.

v_call	j_call	d_call	clone_size	cdr3_nt	cdr3_aa
TRBV19	TRBJ2-6	-	-	TGTGCCAGTAGTATAGGGCCGGGCTCTGGGGCCAACGTCCTGACTTTC	CASSIGPGSGANVLTF
TRBV18	TRBJ1-1	-	-	TGTGCCAGCTCACCAGGGGGCTATGATGAAGCTTTCTTT	CASSPGGYDEAFF
TRBV19	TRBJ1-6	TRBD1	-	TGTGCCAGTAGTTTTCCGACAGGGCGATTTTCACCCCTCCACTTT	CASSFPTGRFSPLHF
TRBV7-6	TRBJ2-3	-	once	TGTGCCAGCAGCTTAGTAAATACGCAGTATTTT	CASSLVNTQYF
TRBV7-2	TRBJ1-4	-	-	TGTGCCAGCAGCTTGAGGATGGCAACTAATGAAAAACTGTTTTTT	CASSLRMATNEKLFF
TRBV4-3	TRBJ1-2	TRBD1	-	TGCGCCAGCAGCCAAACACAGGGGAGCGGTGGCTACACCTTC	CASSQTQGSGGYTF
TRBV5-1	TRBJ1-2	-	-	TGCGCCAGCAGCTTGAATCCAGGGGCAAACTATGGCTACACCTTC	CASSLNPGANYGYTF
TRBV4-1	TRBJ2-6	-	-	TGCGCCAGCAGCCAAGATGCCCGGGGATACTCTGGGGCCAACGTCCTGACTTTC	CASSQDARGYSGANVLTF
TRBV30	TRBJ1-1	-	-	TGTGCCTGGAGTAACCCCCGGGGCACTGAAGCTTTCTTT	CAWSNPRGTEAFF
TRBV5-1	TRBJ2-2	-	-	TGCGCCAGCTCAGCGGGCCAGAACACCGGGGAGCTGTTTTTT	CASSAGQNTGELFF
TRBV5-1	TRBJ1-1	TRBD1	-	TGCGCCAGCAGCTTGGCGGCAGGGGGACTTAACACTGAAGCTTTCTTT	CASSLAAGGLNTEAFF
TRBV4-2	TRBJ1-1	-	-	TGTGCCAGCAGGCCAGGGGATAGGGTGAACACTGAAGCTTTCTTT	CASRPGDRVNTEAFF
TRBV21-1	TRBJ1-2	-	-	TGTGCCAGGAGGGACAGGGCTACTTCTAACTATGGCTACACCTTC	CARRDRATSNYGYTF
TRBV5-1	TRBJ1-1	TRBD1	-	TGCGCCAGCAGCGGCGGGACAGTGAACACTGAAGCTTTCTTT	CASSGGTVNTEAFF
TRBV18	TRBJ2-5	-	-	TGTGCCAGCTCACCGGCGACTAGACAAGAGACCCAGTACTTC	CASSPATRQETQYF
TRBV5-6	TRBJ2-2	-	-	TGTGCCAGCAGCTTGGGACAGTACACCGGGGAGCTGTTTTTT	CASSLGQYTGELFF
TRBV5-4	TRBJ2-5	-	-	TGTGCCAGCAGCCCCCTCGGGGGGCGGGAGACCCAGTACTTC	CASSPLGGRETQYF
TRBV7-9	TRBJ2-7	-	-	TGTGCCAGCAGCCCCTGGCCCCGACAGGTCGACTACCACGAGCAGTACTTC	CASSPWPRQVDYHEQYF
TRBV3-1/TRBV3-2	TRBJ2-7	-	-	TGTGCCAGCAGCCACCACGGGGTGGCGTCCGAGCAGTACTTC	CASSHHGVASEQYF
TRBV7-9	TRBJ1-4	-	-	TGTGCCAGCAGCTTCGTAGACAGCGTTGAAAAACTGTTTTTT	CASSFVDSVEKLFF
TRBV11-3	TRBJ1-2	TRBD1	-	TGTGCCAGCAGCTTAGGGTGGGCCGGGACAGACCCCTATGGCTACACCTTC	CASSLGWAGTDPYGYTF
TRBV4-2	TRBJ2-2	-	-	TGTGCCAGCAGCCGGGGGCGCGGCACCGGGGAGCTGTTTTTT	CASSRGRGTGELFF
TRBV5-8	TRBJ2-5	-	-	TGTGCCAGCAGCTTGGTCGTTCGGACCCAGTACTTC	CASSLVVRTQYF
TRBV3-1/TRBV3-2	TRBJ2-3	-	-	TGTGCCAGCAGCCTTTATCTAGAAACAGATACGCAGTATTTT	CASSLYLETDTQYF
TRBV29-1	TRBJ2-3	-	-	TGCAGCGTTTCACCTACCAATCGAGCGCAGTATTTT	CSVSPTNRAQYF
TRBV4-3	TRBJ2-5	TRBD2	-	TGCGCCAGCAGCCACCTAGCGGGGGGGCCCCAAGAGACCCAGTACTTC	CASSHLAGGPQETQYF
TRBV12-5	TRBJ2-3	-	-	TGTGCTAGTGACATATCTTACCAGGTGCGCACAGATACGCAGTATTTT	CASDISYQVRTDTQYF
TRBV14	TRBJ2-1	TRBD2	once	TGTGCCAGCAGAGGGACTAGCGGGGTTAATGAGCAGTTCTTC	CASRGTSGVNEQFF
TRBV27	TRBJ2-1	TRBD1	-	TGTGCCAGCAGTACCGGGACAGGAACCCCCTCCTACAATGAGCAGTTCTTC	CASSTGTGTPSYNEQFF
TRBV6-2/TRBV6-3	TRBJ1-1	-	-	TGTGCCAGCAGTCCCCAGTTTAACACTGAAGCTTTCTTT	CASSPQFNTEAFF
TRBV19	TRBJ1-4	TRBD1	-	TGTGCCAGTAGTATATGGACAGGGGTGACTAATGAAAAACTGTTTTTT	CASSIWTGVTNEKLFF
TRBV7-8	TRBJ1-2	-	-	TGTGCCAGCAGCTTCCGGCAGGGGGGCTACACCTTC	CASSFRQGGYTF
TRBV29-1	TRBJ2-4	TRBD2	-	TGCAGCTTTACGGGGGGTGCCAAAAACATTCAGTACTTC	CSFTGGAKNIQYF
TRBV3-1/TRBV3-2	TRBJ2-5	TRBD2	-	TGTGCCAGCAGCCAAGATATCAGGGAGGGAGGAGAGACCCAGTACTTC	CASSQDIREGGETQYF
TRBV9	TRBJ1-1	-	once	TGTGCCAGCAGCGTAGTCGGAGACCTGAACACTGAAGCTTTCTTT	CASSVVGDLNTEAFF
TRBV5-1	TRBJ1-6	TRBD1	once	TGCGCCAGCAGCTTGGGACAGGGGAATTCACCCCTCCACTTT	CASSLGQGNSPLHF
TRBV7-9	TRBJ1-2	TRBD1	-	TGTGCCAGCACCCATGGACAGGGGTACTATGGCTACACCTTC	CASTHGQGYYGYTF
TRBV9	TRBJ2-3	-	-	TGTGCCAGCAGCCCGCAGGAGGGATCGACAGATACGCAGTATTTT	CASSPQEGSTDTQYF
TRBV24-1	TRBJ2-1	TRBD2	-	TGTGCCACCAGTGATCCTTCACTAGCGGGGGGGCTCAGTGAGCAGTTCTTC	CATSDPSLAGGLSEQFF
TRBV6-5	TRBJ1-2	-	-	TGTGCCAGCAGGGGGGGGACACTCTATGGCTACACCTTC	CASRGGTLYGYTF
TRBV18	TRBJ2-1	-	-	TGTGCCAGCTCACCGTGGTTTGAAACAGGGTCCTACAATGAGCAGTTCTTC	CASSPWFETGSYNEQFF